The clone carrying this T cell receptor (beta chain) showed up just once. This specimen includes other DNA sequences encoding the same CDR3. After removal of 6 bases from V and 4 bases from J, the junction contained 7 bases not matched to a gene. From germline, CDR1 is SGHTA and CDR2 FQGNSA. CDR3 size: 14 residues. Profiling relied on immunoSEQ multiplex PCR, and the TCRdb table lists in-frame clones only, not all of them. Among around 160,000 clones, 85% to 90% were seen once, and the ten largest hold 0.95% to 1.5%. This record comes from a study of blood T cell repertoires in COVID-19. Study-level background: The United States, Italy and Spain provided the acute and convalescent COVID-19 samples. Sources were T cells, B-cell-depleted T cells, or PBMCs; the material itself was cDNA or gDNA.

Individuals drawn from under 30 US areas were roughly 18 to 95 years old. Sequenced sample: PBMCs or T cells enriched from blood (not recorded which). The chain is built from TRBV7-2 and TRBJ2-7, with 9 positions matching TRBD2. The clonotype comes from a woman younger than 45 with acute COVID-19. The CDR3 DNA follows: TGTGCCAGCAGTGCAATAGCGGGAGCTTACGAGCAGTACTTC. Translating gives CASSAIAGAYEQYF.